This TCR beta chain was retrieved from a study of cytomegalovirus exposure and HLA in healthy donors. Study-wide background: A data release that came early held approximately 85 million unique TCRs from HLA-typed donors.

Broader study findings: Presence/absence analyses assumed roughly uniform sequencing depth across donors, which may not hold. TCR beta V- and J-gene trimming was later associated with a missense DCLRE1C variant.

PCR involved 60 Vbeta and 13 Jbeta primers. Profiling relied on immunoSEQ multiplex PCR, and the TCRdb table lists in-frame clones only, not all of them. Its table records tens of thousands of clones. The CDR3 is 14 residues long. The V and J ends lost 7 bases and 5 bases, in that order; junction bases with no gene match: 9. Germline V gene sequence: CDR1 SGHRS, CDR2 YFSETQ. In regard to this clone: Its antigen is as yet unknown.

The sequencing input was PBMCs. This chain links TRBV5-1 with TRBJ2-5; 9 nucleotides line up with TRBD2. This TCR was sampled from a woman aged 45-65 years in good health and CMV-seropositive. CDR3 residues: CASLGVAGAETQYF. The CDR3 DNA reads as TGCGCCAGCCTCGGAGTAGCGGGAGCGGAGACCCAGTACTTC.